A single sample gave rise to the 25 T cell receptor beta chains below, sequenced in a study of shared T cell receptors in the human thymus. Profiled with immunoSEQ multiplex PCR; TCRdb holds only in-frame clones, not every one. The sample holds roughly 660,000 clones, around 87% seen once. This same sample was also part of a study on human thymus T cells.

Source material: thymocytes. The source of these receptors is a boy under two years old with a congenital heart defect.

The chain links TRBV4-1 to TRBJ2-1; 9 bases are shared with TRBD2. Germline CDR1 is MGHRA and CDR2 is YSYEKL. There are 19 residues in the CDR3. The trim removed 2 bases at V and 0 bases at J, leaving 11 bases unmatched. DNA for the CDR3: TGCGCCAGCAGCCAAATGGGGGCTAGCGGGACGAGCTCCTACAATGAGCAGTTCTTC. Residues: CASSQMGASGTSSYNEQFF.

The CDR3 here is CASTPPTGDYEQYF. CDR3 DNA sequence: TGTGCCAGCACCCCCCCCACAGGGGACTACGAGCAGTACTTC. The chain recombines TRBV27 with TRBJ2-7, with 7 bases matching TRBD1. The germline V gene has CDR1 MNHEY and CDR2 SMNVEV (reference sequence). This CDR3 region has 14 residues. V gave up 7 bases and J gave up 3 bases; unmatched junction bases: 9.

J is TRBJ2-1 and V is TRBV10-3, with 10 bases fitting TRBD2. CDR1 ENHRY and CDR2 SYGVKD come from the germline V gene. CDR3 length: 17 amino acids. After removal of 2 bases from V and 2 bases from J, the junction contained 6 bases not matched to a gene. The chain's CDR3 is CAISEDPSGGAYNEQFF. The CDR3 bases are TGTGCCATCAGTGAGGATCCGAGCGGGGGGGCCTACAATGAGCAGTTCTTC.

This chain links TRBV2 with TRBJ2-7; maybe TRBD1 (6 bases). CDR1 SNHLY and CDR2 FYNNEI come from the germline V gene. V lost 6 bases to trimming and J lost 0 bases, with 12 bases between them. This CDR3 has 14 residues. This chain's CDR3 is CASSASGVSYEQYF. The CDR3 DNA reads TGTGCCAGCAGCGCTTCAGGGGTCTCCTACGAGCAGTACTTC.

The V gene is TRBV10-1, the J gene TRBJ2-1; the match to TRBD2 covers 7 bases. Germline-derived CDR1 and CDR2 are WNHNN and SYGVQD (reference sequence). This CDR3 spans 14 amino acids. Trimming at V came to 5 bases and at J to 4 bases, leaving 5 bases not matched to a gene. The CDR3, as DNA: TGCGCCAGCAGTATAGCGGGCCTTTACAATGAGCAGTTCTTC. It codes for CASSIAGLYNEQFF.

The chain employs TRBV27 and TRBJ2-1; 7 positions agree with TRBD1. Trimming at V came to 6 bases and at J to 3 bases, leaving 14 bases not matched to a gene. CDR3 length: 17 amino acids. Germline CDR1 is MNHEY and CDR2 is SMNVEV (reference sequence). This CDR3 is CASSSNIDRVVYNEQFF. The CDR3 region has the DNA TGTGCCAGCAGCTCGAACATCGACAGGGTTGTCTACAATGAGCAGTTCTTC.

The chain recombines TRBV11-3 with TRBJ2-3; D is perhaps TRBD2 (5 bases). The V and J ends lost 0 bases and 1 base respectively, with 14 bases between them. The CDR3 has 17 amino acids. Germline CDR1 SGHNT, CDR2 YENEEA. CDR3 loop: CASSLEAGHQGTDTQYF. In nucleotides, the CDR3 is TGTGCCAGCAGCTTAGAGGCGGGCCACCAGGGCACAGATACGCAGTATTTT. Looking up the rest from reference TRBV11-3 and TRBJ2-3 gives the full variable domain: EAGVVQSPRYKIIEKKQPVAFWCNPISGHNTLYWYLQNLGQGPELLIRYENEEAVDDSQLPKDRFSAERLKGVDSTLKIQPAELGDSAVYLCASSLEAGHQGTDTQYFGPGTRLTVL.

V usage is TRBV5-1 and J usage is TRBJ2-5; 7 bases align to TRBD2. CDR3 length: 12 amino acids. J lost 9 bases, V lost 4 bases, and 6 bases had no gene match. Germline lookup yields CDR1 SGHRS and CDR2 YFSETQ. In nucleotides, the CDR3 is TGCGCCAGCAGCGTCCATGGGAGGGCCCAGTACTTC. Amino acid sequence: CASSVHGRAQYF. Full variable domain (remainder filled in from reference TRBV5-1 and TRBJ2-5): KAGVTQTPRYLIKTRGQQVTLSCSPISGHRSVSWYQQTPGQGLQFLFEYFSETQRNKGNFPGRFSGRQFSNSRSEMNVSTLELGDSALYLCASSVHGRAQYFGPGTRLLVL.

The genes are TRBV28 and TRBJ2-7; 7 positions match TRBD2. This CDR3 has 18 residues. The germline CDR1 and CDR2 sequences are MDHEN and SYDVKM. V gave up 5 bases and J gave up 2 bases; unmatched junction bases: 18. The CDR3 spells CASSTPRRGGPEPYEQYF. The CDR3 DNA reads as TGTGCCAGCAGTACCCCCCGCCGGGGAGGGCCAGAGCCCTACGAGCAGTACTTC.

The chain joins TRBV30 to TRBJ1-2; 7 nucleotides match TRBD1. CDR3 size: 16 residues. V gave up 0 bases and J gave up 0 bases; unmatched junction bases: 7. Germline V gene lookup returns CDR1 GTSNPN and CDR2 SVGIG (reference sequence). The CDR3 here is CAWSVLGQEANYGYTF. In nucleotides, the CDR3 is TGTGCCTGGAGTGTACTCGGACAGGAAGCTAACTATGGCTACACCTTC. Full variable domain (outside the CDR3, taken from reference TRBV30 and TRBJ1-2): SQTIHQWPATLVQPVGSPLSLECTVEGTSNPNLYWYRQAAGRGLQLLFYSVGIGQISSEVPQNLSASRPQDRQFILSSKKLLLSDSGFYLCAWSVLGQEANYGYTFGSGTRLTVV.

This chain joins TRBV4-1 and TRBJ2-3, with TRBD2 matching over 7 bases. CDR3 length: 13 amino acids. The germline gives CDR1 MGHRA, CDR2 YSYEKL. Trimming took 6 bases from V and 4 from J; bases not matched to a gene: 4. CDR3 loop: CASSGEGPDTQYF. In nucleotides, the CDR3 is TGCGCCAGCAGTGGGGAGGGTCCAGATACGCAGTATTTT.

V is TRBV6-1 and J is TRBJ2-5; 9 nucleotides agree with TRBD1. V lost 7 bases and J lost 2; bases outside the gene matches: 5. Germline V CDR1 and CDR2: MNHNS, SASEGT. There are 14 residues in the CDR3. The CDR3 region has the DNA TGTGCCAGCACTCGGGACAGGGATCAAGAGACCCAGTACTTC. It translates to CASTRDRDQETQYF.

This chain joins TRBV9 and TRBJ2-1, with TRBD2 matching 10 bases. CDR3 length: 16 residues. The J segment lost 3 bases and the V segment lost 3 bases, leaving 6 bases of the junction unmatched. Germline lookup yields CDR1 SGDLS and CDR2 YYNGEE. The CDR3 region is CASSGTGTSDYNEQFF. DNA of the CDR3: TGTGCCAGCAGCGGGACCGGGACTAGCGACTACAATGAGCAGTTCTTC.

The V and J genes are TRBV27 and TRBJ2-1; a possible D gene is TRBD2 (5 bases). The CDR3 extends over 15 amino acids. Trimming took 7 bases from V and 0 from J, leaving 13 bases between them. Germline CDR1 MNHEY, CDR2 SMNVEV (reference sequence). The CDR3: CASTPPGSSYNEQFF. The CDR3 DNA sequence: TGTGCCAGCACCCCCCCGGGGAGCTCCTACAATGAGCAGTTCTTC.

The CDR3 nucleotides read TGTGCCAGCAGTCCCCCCATTAACGGGAGCACAGATACGCAGTATTTT. This encodes CASSPPINGSTDTQYF. V gene TRBV28 combines with J gene TRBJ2-3, with no clear D. V was clipped by 5 bases and J by 0 bases, with 15 bases between them. CDR1 MDHEN and CDR2 SYDVKM come from the germline V gene. The CDR3 covers 16 residues.

V and J are TRBV14 and TRBJ1-6; D is possibly TRBD1 (6 bases). CDR3 length equals 17 residues. V lost 5 bases to trimming and J lost 3 bases, with 17 bases between them. The V gene's germline CDR1 is SGHDN and CDR2 FVKESK. The chain's CDR3 is CASSIQPGQSYNSPLHF. DNA of the CDR3: TGTGCCAGCAGCATCCAACCCGGACAGAGCTATAATTCACCCCTCCACTTT.

This clone occurred once. The J gene is TRBJ2-7, the V gene TRBV7-2; TRBD1 agrees at 9 bases. This CDR3 has 16 amino acids. Germline lookup yields CDR1 SGHTA and CDR2 FQGNSA. V gave up 4 bases and J gave up 0 bases; unmatched junction bases: 7. CDR3 residues: CASSSKGTGISYEQYF. CDR3 coding DNA: TGTGCCAGCAGCTCAAAGGGGACAGGGATCTCCTACGAGCAGTACTTC.

The chain is built from TRBV6-1 and TRBJ2-1; 13 nucleotides line up with TRBD2. V gave up 4 bases and J gave up 2 bases; unmatched junction bases: 5. The CDR3 extends over 17 amino acids. From germline, CDR1 is MNHNS and CDR2 SASEGT. CDR3: CASSGGLAGDAYNEQFF. CDR3 bases: TGTGCCAGCAGTGGCGGACTAGCGGGAGACGCCTACAATGAGCAGTTCTTC.

The V call is TRBV4-2, the J call TRBJ1-1; D ambiguous. V was clipped by 10 bases and J by 3 bases, with 15 bases between them. The CDR3 covers 13 residues. Per the germline V gene, CDR1 is LGHNA and CDR2 is YNFKEQ. CDR3 loop: CATSAKRDTEAFF. CDR3 sequence (DNA): TGTGCCACCTCAGCCAAGAGGGACACTGAAGCTTTCTTT.

CDR3 nucleotides: TGCAGTGCGCGGGGACTAGCTGAGCAGTACTTC. Its protein product is CSARGLAEQYF. V and J are TRBV20-1 and TRBJ2-7, with 9 bases aligning to TRBD2. The CDR3 loop spans 11 amino acids. The junction had 4 bases not matched to a gene; V was cut back by 6 bases and J by 7 bases. Germline lookup yields CDR1 DFQATT and CDR2 SNEGSKA (reference sequence).

The rearrangement links TRBV21-1 to TRBJ2-7; the D call of TRBD2 is as the table states it, not checked on the DNA. TRBV21-1 is a pseudogene segment. This CDR3 is 19 amino acids long. In DNA form, the CDR3 reads TGTGCCAGCAGCAAAGCGGGAAAGGGATTAGCGGGACCTTCCTACGAGCAGTACTTC. It is translated as CASSKAGKGLAGPSYEQYF.

This clone was counted a few times. V gene TRBV14 combines with J gene TRBJ1-4; D gene unclear. V dropped 1 base and J dropped 10 bases, with 28 bases sitting between them. Germline CDR1 SGHDN, CDR2 FVKESK. This CDR3 comprises 19 residues. DNA of the CDR3: TGTGCCAGCAGCCAAGTCGGACCTCTACCACACAAAAAGGGAGGAAAACTGTTTTTT. Its protein product is CASSQVGPLPHKKGGKLFF. The whole variable domain, filled in from reference TRBV14 and TRBJ1-4, reads EAGVTQFPSHSVIEKGQTVTLRCDPISGHDNLYWYRRVMGKEIKFLLHFVKESKQDESGMPNNRFLAERTGGTYSTLKVQPAELEDSGVYFCASSQVGPLPHKKGGKLFFGSGTQLSVL.

The J gene is TRBJ1-1, the V gene TRBV6-5; D is perhaps TRBD1 (6 bases). Germline CDR1 MNHEY, CDR2 SVGAGI. Trimming took off 5 bases at V and 1 base at J, with 8 bases between the two ends. CDR3 length equals 13 residues. The CDR3 DNA reads TGTGCCAGCAGTCTACAGGGGAACACTGAAGCTTTCTTT. Amino acid sequence: CASSLQGNTEAFF.

The J gene is TRBJ2-7, the V gene TRBV11-2, with TRBD2 as a possible D gene (5 bases). V lost 5 bases to trimming and J lost 1 base, with 18 bases between them. Per germline, CDR1 SGHAT and CDR2 FQNNGV. The CDR3 runs to 16 residues. The CDR3 region is CASSPPYVSASYEQYF. The CDR3 bases are TGTGCCAGCAGCCCCCCCTATGTTAGCGCATCCTACGAGCAGTACTTC.

The CDR3 protein is CSVSIQETQYF. The CDR3 DNA follows: TGCAGCGTCAGTATCCAAGAGACCCAGTACTTC. V and J are TRBV29-1 and TRBJ2-5; no definite D call. Per the germline V gene, CDR1 is SQVTM and CDR2 is ANQGSEA. This CDR3 has 11 residues. Between the trimmed V and J ends, which lost 6 bases and 1 base, there was a span of 6 bases.